What follows are 22 T cell receptor beta chains derived from one specimen sequenced in a study of cytomegalovirus exposure and HLA in healthy donors (TCRdb year 2017). Libraries came from the immunoSEQ multiplex PCR assay. For the multiplex PCR, a mixture combining 60 forward primers for TCR Vbeta segments and 13 reverse primers for TCR Jbeta segments was used. The table comes from immuneACCESS by way of TCRdb, which keeps in-frame sequences with V and J called. Part of the clones is missing from these tables; in studies checked, under half for an unresolved V gene and the rest for unknown reasons. Counted in this sample were roughly 180,000 clones; approximately 80% of them appeared once. The top ten constitute roughly 5.2% of the sample. Sequencing used PBMCs. These receptors all come from a man between 18 and 35 years old in good health and CMV-seronegative.

The rearrangement joins TRBV2 to TRBJ1-5; D ambiguous. This CDR3 is 13 amino acids long. The germline V gene encodes CDR1 SNHLY and CDR2 FYNNEI. V lost 6 bases and J lost 3, with 9 bases in between. CDR3 in amino acids: CASSNNHNQPQHF. The CDR3 nucleotides read TGTGCCAGCAGCAACAATCACAATCAGCCCCAGCATTTT. The whole variable domain, remainder taken from reference TRBV2 and TRBJ1-5, is EPEVTQTPSHQVTQMGQEVILRCVPISNHLYFYWYRQILGQKVEFLVSFYNNEISEKSEIFDDQFSVERPDGSNFTLKIRSTKLEDSAMYFCASSNNHNQPQHFGDGTRLSIL.

CDR3: CASSDAGGNQPQHF. The DNA for the CDR3 is TGTGCCAGCAGCGATGCAGGGGGCAATCAGCCCCAGCATTTT. The chain joins TRBV12-1 to TRBJ1-5; the table's D call of TRBD1 was not tested on the DNA. TRBV12-1 is shown as a pseudogene. This CDR3 has 14 amino acids.

The rearrangement links TRBV7-9 to TRBJ1-2; D possibly corresponds to TRBD1 (5 bases). The germline V gene encodes CDR1 SEHNR and CDR2 FQNEAQ (reference sequence). V dropped 2 bases and J dropped 4 bases, with 11 bases sitting between them. The CDR3 has 14 amino acids. The CDR3 sequence is CASSLSVQVYGYTF. CDR3 bases: TGTGCCAGCAGCTTATCGGTACAGGTCTATGGCTACACCTTC. Full variable domain (rest looked up from reference TRBV7-9 and TRBJ1-2): DTGVSQNPRHKITKRGQNVTFRCDPISEHNRLYWYRQTLGQGPEFLTYFQNEAQLEKSRLLSDRFSAERPKGSFSTLEIQRTEQGDSAMYLCASSLSVQVYGYTFGSGTRLTVV.

The rearrangement joins TRBV27 to TRBJ2-7; TRBD2 agrees at 7 bases. V gave up 4 bases and J gave up 0 bases; unmatched junction bases: 3. This CDR3 is built from 14 residues. Germline-derived CDR1 and CDR2 are MNHEY and SMNVEV (reference sequence). CDR3 sequence: CASSSSGVSYEQYF. The CDR3 bases are TGTGCCAGCAGTTCAAGCGGGGTCTCCTACGAGCAGTACTTC.

This rearrangement joins TRBV28 to TRBJ2-3; possibly TRBD1 for D (7 bases). Looked up from germline, CDR1 is MDHEN and CDR2 is SYDVKM. V shed 4 bases and J shed 0 bases, with 11 bases lying between them. This CDR3 spans 15 amino acids. The CDR3 loop is CASSSGGGSTDTQYF. DNA of the CDR3: TGTGCCAGCAGTTCAGGGGGAGGCAGCACAGATACGCAGTATTTT.

The chain recombines TRBV27 with TRBJ2-5, with D maybe TRBD2 (5 bases). V dropped 5 bases and J dropped 0 bases, with 10 bases sitting between them. The CDR3 runs to 14 residues. Germline V CDR1 and CDR2: MNHEY, SMNVEV (reference sequence). CDR3 region: CASSHGIYQETQYF. CDR3 DNA sequence: TGTGCCAGCAGTCACGGGATCTACCAAGAGACCCAGTACTTC.

This rearrangement joins TRBV19 to TRBJ1-1; D might be TRBD1 (6 bases). With 7 bases removed from V and 0 bases from J, the gap between germline ends came to 12 bases. The CDR3 totals 14 residues. Germline V CDR1 and CDR2: LNHDA, SQIVND (reference sequence). CDR3 nucleotides: TGTGCCAGTACCGTCAGGGGTGTGAACACTGAAGCTTTCTTT. This codes for CASTVRGVNTEAFF.

This clone showed up just a few times. The chain couples TRBV6-4 to TRBJ2-5, with 9 bases lining up with TRBD2. V trimming: 0 bases; J trimming: 4 bases; junction bases outside the gene matches: 3. Germline V gene sequence: CDR1 MRHNA, CDR2 SNTAGT. CDR3 length: 15 amino acids. The CDR3 loop reads CASSDSASGAETQYF. The CDR3 coding sequence is TGTGCCAGCAGTGACTCGGCTAGCGGGGCAGAGACCCAGTACTTC.

The chain carries TRBV11-3 and TRBJ2-2; tentatively, D is TRBD2 (7 bases). The germline V and J ends were trimmed by 5 bases and 0 bases, with 10 bases remaining between them. This CDR3 is 15 amino acids long. Germline lookup yields CDR1 SGHNT and CDR2 YENEEA. The CDR3 coding sequence is TGTGCCAGCAGCGCGGGGGCTGCGAACACCGGGGAGCTGTTTTTT. The encoded protein is CASSAGAANTGELFF.

The chain combines TRBV10-3 with TRBJ2-5; 9 bases line up with TRBD1. Germline V gives CDR1 ENHRY, CDR2 SYGVKD. The CDR3 spans 14 residues. J was trimmed by 11 bases and V by 7 bases; bases with no gene match: 14. As DNA, the CDR3 is TGTGCCATCACCTCGGACAGGGGAACACCTGAGCAGTACTTC. It encodes CAITSDRGTPEQYF.

J is TRBJ2-2 and V is TRBV4-3, with unresolved D. The CDR3 runs 13 residues. V was trimmed by 0 bases and J by 8 bases, leaving 7 bases between them. The germline V gene encodes CDR1 LGHNA and CDR2 YSLEER. The CDR3, as DNA: TGCGCCAGCAGCCAAGACTTGTTAGGGGAGCTGTTTTTT. Translated: CASSQDLLGELFF.

This clone was observed a handful of times. The chain carries TRBV4-3 and TRBJ2-5; 7 bases map to TRBD1. Trimming cost V 1 base and J 4 bases; bases outside gene matches: 6. The CDR3 sequence is 15 residues long. From germline, CDR1 is LGHNA and CDR2 YSLEER. As DNA, the CDR3 is TGCGCCAGCAGCCAAGGACAGGGTGGTTTAGAGACCCAGTACTTC. This translates into CASSQGQGGLETQYF.

J is TRBJ2-7 and V is TRBV6-5; 8 bases match TRBD1. This CDR3 is built from 13 residues. J gave up 5 bases and V 4 bases, and 4 bases lay outside the gene matches. Per the germline V gene, CDR1 is MNHEY and CDR2 is SVGAGI. This CDR3 reads CASSSTGEDEQYF. CDR3 nucleotide sequence: TGTGCCAGCAGTTCGACAGGGGAAGACGAGCAGTACTTC.

Only one count was recorded for this clone. J is TRBJ1-1 and V is TRBV6-6; D unclear. Germline V gives CDR1 MNHNY, CDR2 SVGAGI (reference sequence). There are 12 residues in the CDR3. V lost 7 bases and J 3 bases, leaving 9 bases between the germline ends. The CDR3 DNA is TGTGCCAGCAACTACCCCGACACTGAAGCTTTCTTT. It encodes CASNYPDTEAFF.

CDR3 bases: TGTGCCAGCAGCTTGGGGGACAGTGAAAAACTGTTTTTT. It is translated as CASSLGDSEKLFF. The chain combines TRBV5-4 with TRBJ1-4; 7 bases fit TRBD1. J lost 7 bases, V lost 0 bases, and 0 bases had no gene match. The CDR3 covers 13 residues. Looked up from germline, CDR1 is SGHNT and CDR2 is YYREEE (reference sequence).

The chain carries TRBV6-5 and TRBJ1-3; D is ambiguous. V dropped 2 bases and J dropped 4 bases, with 12 bases sitting between them. CDR3 length: 15 amino acids. Germline-derived CDR1 and CDR2 are MNHEY and SVGAGI. CDR3: CASSYDNREGNTIYF. In nucleotides, the CDR3 is TGTGCCAGCAGTTACGACAACCGAGAAGGAAACACCATATATTTT.

The chain combines TRBV18 with TRBJ1-6; TRBD1 matches at 9 bases. The V and J ends lost 2 bases and 7 bases, in that order; junction bases with no gene match: 6. Germline CDR1 is KGHSH and CDR2 is LQKENI. The CDR3 spans 16 residues. CDR3 sequence: CASSPETGGFNSPLHF. As DNA, the CDR3 is TGTGCCAGCTCACCAGAAACAGGGGGCTTCAATTCACCCCTCCACTTT.

The CDR3 nucleotides read TGTGCCAGTAGTTCACAGCTTTCGTCCTCTGGAAACACCATATATTTT. Its protein product is CASSSQLSSSGNTIYF. The gene calls are TRBV19 and TRBJ1-3; D call uncertain. The ends were cut back, 5 bases at V and 0 bases at J, with 14 bases in the middle. Germline assignment: CDR1 LNHDA and CDR2 SQIVND (reference sequence). The CDR3 runs 16 residues.

The chain couples TRBV27 to TRBJ2-3; 12 nucleotides agree with TRBD2. Losses at the gene ends were 3 bases for V and 7 bases for J; bases not matched to a gene: 5. CDR3 size: 15 residues. Germline loops: CDR1 MNHEY, CDR2 SMNVEV (reference sequence). The CDR3 DNA is TGTGCCAGCAGTTTGGCGACTAGCGGGGGTTATACGCAGTATTTT. Protein product: CASSLATSGGYTQYF.

The gene calls are TRBV15 and TRBJ2-1; 10 bases map to TRBD2. In germline, CDR1 is LNHNV, CDR2 YYDKDF (reference sequence). The V gene end was trimmed by 3 bases and the J gene end by 5 bases; junction bases not matched to a gene: 7. The CDR3 covers 16 residues. The CDR3 spells CATSSGAGTSDNEQFF. CDR3 sequence (DNA): TGTGCCACCAGCAGTGGGGCCGGGACTAGCGACAATGAGCAGTTCTTC.

V usage is TRBV9 and J usage is TRBJ2-3; D remains unclear. This CDR3 contains 14 residues. Per germline, CDR1 SGDLS and CDR2 YYNGEE. The germline V and J ends were trimmed by 0 bases and 2 bases, with 7 bases remaining between them. CDR3 nucleotide sequence: TGTGCCAGCAGCGTAGCCAGCGTCACAGATACGCAGTATTTT. Translation gives CASSVASVTDTQYF. Full variable domain (remainder filled in from reference TRBV9 and TRBJ2-3): DSGVTQTPKHLITATGQRVTLRCSPRSGDLSVYWYQQSLDQGLQFLIQYYNGEERAKGNILERFSAQQFPDLHSELNLSSLELGDSALYFCASSVASVTDTQYFGPGTRLTVL.

This sequence joins TRBV7-9 and TRBJ2-7; no reliable D call. Germline V gene lookup returns CDR1 SEHNR and CDR2 FQNEAQ (reference sequence). The CDR3 covers 12 residues. The V end lost 5 bases, the J end lost 1 base, and 6 bases lay between the germline ends. This chain's CDR3 is CASSPHSYEQYF. The CDR3 DNA reads TGTGCCAGCAGCCCCCATTCCTACGAGCAGTACTTC.